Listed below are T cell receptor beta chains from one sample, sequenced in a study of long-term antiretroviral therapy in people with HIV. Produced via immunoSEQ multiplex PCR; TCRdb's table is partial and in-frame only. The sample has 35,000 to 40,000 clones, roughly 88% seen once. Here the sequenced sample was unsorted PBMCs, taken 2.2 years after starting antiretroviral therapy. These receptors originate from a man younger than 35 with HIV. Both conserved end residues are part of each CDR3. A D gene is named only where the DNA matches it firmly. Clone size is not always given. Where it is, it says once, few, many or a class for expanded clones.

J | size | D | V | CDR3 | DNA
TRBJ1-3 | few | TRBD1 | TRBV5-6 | CASSLVTGGPLTIYF | TGTGCCAGCAGCTTGGTCACAGGGGGGCCCCTCACCATATATTTT
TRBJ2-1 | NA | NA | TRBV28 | CASSRYIIDEQFF | TGTGCCAGCAGCAGATATATTATCGATGAGCAGTTCTTC
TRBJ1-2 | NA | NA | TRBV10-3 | CAIKAGTENYGYTF | TGTGCCATCAAAGCCGGGACGGAGAACTATGGCTACACCTTC
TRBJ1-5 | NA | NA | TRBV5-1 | CASSLSPQQGGNQPQHF | TGCGCCAGCAGCTTGTCTCCCCAGCAGGGTGGCAATCAGCCCCAGCATTTT
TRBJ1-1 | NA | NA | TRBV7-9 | CASSPLPEAFF | TGTGCCAGCAGCCCCCTGCCTGAAGCTTTCTTT
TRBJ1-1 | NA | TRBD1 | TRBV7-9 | CASSPGTGGAGTEAFF | TGTGCCAGCAGCCCCGGGACAGGGGGCGCAGGAACTGAAGCTTTCTTT
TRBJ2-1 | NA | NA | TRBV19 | CASSIRLSSYNEQFF | TGTGCCAGTAGTATCCGGTTGAGCTCCTACAATGAGCAGTTCTTC
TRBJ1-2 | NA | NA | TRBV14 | CASSLGRFSGYGYTF | TGTGCCAGCAGCCTCGGGAGGTTTTCGGGGTATGGCTACACCTTC
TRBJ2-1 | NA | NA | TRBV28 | CASTPGLSGLGEQFF | TGTGCCAGCACCCCCGGATTGAGCGGGTTAGGTGAGCAGTTCTTC
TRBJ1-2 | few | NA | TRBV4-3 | CASSQGQGDGYTF | TGCGCCAGCAGCCAAGGCCAGGGCGATGGCTACACCTTC
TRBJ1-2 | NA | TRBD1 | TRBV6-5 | CASSPTGGASSGYTF | TGTGCCAGCAGTCCCACAGGGGGCGCAAGCTCTGGCTACACCTTC
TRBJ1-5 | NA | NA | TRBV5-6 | CASSLRGAGQPQHF | TGTGCCAGCAGCTTGAGGGGCGCGGGGCAGCCCCAGCATTTT
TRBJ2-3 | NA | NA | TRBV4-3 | CASSQTAGSADTQYF | TGCGCCAGCAGCCAAACCGCCGGATCCGCAGATACGCAGTATTTT
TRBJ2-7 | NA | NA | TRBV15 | CATAQDKSYEQYF | TGTGCCACCGCCCAGGACAAATCCTACGAGCAGTACTTC
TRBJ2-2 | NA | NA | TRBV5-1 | CASSLALDTGELFF | TGCGCCAGCAGCTTGGCCTTGGACACCGGGGAGCTGTTTTTT
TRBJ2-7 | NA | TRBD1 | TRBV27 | CASKGQGKYEQYF | TGTGCCAGCAAAGGACAGGGGAAGTACGAGCAGTACTTC
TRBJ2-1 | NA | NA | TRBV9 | CASSVRQYNEQFF | TGTGCCAGCAGCGTACGTCAGTACAATGAGCAGTTCTTC
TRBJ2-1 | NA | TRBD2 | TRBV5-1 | CASSPGLASYNEQFF | TGCGCCAGCAGCCCGGGACTAGCGTCCTACAATGAGCAGTTCTTC
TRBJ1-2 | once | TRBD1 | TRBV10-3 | CAISYRGTHYGYTF | TGTGCCATCAGTTACAGGGGTACACACTATGGCTACACCTTC
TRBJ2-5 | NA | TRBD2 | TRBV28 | CASSRGRAGVETQYF | TGTGCCAGCAGTCGCGGGAGGGCCGGGGTAGAGACCCAGTACTTC
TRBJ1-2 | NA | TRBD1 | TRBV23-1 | CASPGGAGYGYTF | TGCGCCAGTCCAGGGGGCGCCGGCTATGGCTACACCTTC
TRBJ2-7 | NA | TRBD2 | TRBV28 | CASSFPREGPYEQYF | TGTGCCAGCAGTTTCCCACGGGAGGGCCCATACGAGCAGTACTTC
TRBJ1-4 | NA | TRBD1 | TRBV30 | CAVQGAGEKLFF | TGTGCCGTACAGGGGGCGGGTGAAAAACTGTTTTTT
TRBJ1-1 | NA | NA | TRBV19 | CASWDTMNTEAFF | TGTGCCAGTTGGGACACTATGAACACTGAAGCTTTCTTT
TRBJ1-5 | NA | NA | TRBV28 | CASYEGDQPQHF | TGTGCCAGCTATGAGGGGGATCAGCCCCAGCATTTT
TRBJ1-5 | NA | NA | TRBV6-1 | CASSELEGGGNQPQHF | TGTGCCAGCAGTGAACTCGAAGGGGGAGGCAATCAGCCCCAGCATTTT
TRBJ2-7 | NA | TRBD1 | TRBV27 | CASSLGTGGAYEQYF | TGTGCCAGCAGTTTAGGGACAGGGGGGGCCTACGAGCAGTACTTC
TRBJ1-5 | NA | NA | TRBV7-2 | CASSSLPDQPQHF | TGTGCCAGCAGCTCTCTACCCGATCAGCCCCAGCATTTT
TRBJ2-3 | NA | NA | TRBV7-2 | CASSPFRTDTQYF | TGTGCCAGCAGCCCCTTCCGCACAGATACGCAGTATTTT
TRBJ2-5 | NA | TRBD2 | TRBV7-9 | CASSIGRAAAETQYF | TGTGCCAGCAGCATCGGGAGGGCGGCTGCGGAGACCCAGTACTTC
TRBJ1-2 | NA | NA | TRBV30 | CAWSVSDYGYTF | TGTGCCTGGAGTGTGTCAGACTATGGCTACACCTTC
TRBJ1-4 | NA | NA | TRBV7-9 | CASSQGHVNEKLFF | TGTGCCAGCAGTCAAGGACACGTTAATGAAAAACTGTTTTTT
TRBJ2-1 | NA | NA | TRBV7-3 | CASSSYPGGEDEQFF | TGTGCCAGCAGCTCGTACCCGGGCGGGGAAGATGAGCAGTTCTTC
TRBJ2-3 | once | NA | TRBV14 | CASSPWTAGDTQYF | TGTGCCAGCAGCCCATGGACTGCGGGAGATACGCAGTATTTT
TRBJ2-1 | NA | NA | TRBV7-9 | CASSVDGSSYNEQFF | TGTGCCAGCAGCGTGGACGGTAGCTCCTACAATGAGCAGTTCTTC
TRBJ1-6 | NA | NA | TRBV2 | CASRPSSYNSPLHF | TGTGCCAGCAGACCCAGCTCCTATAATTCACCCCTCCACTTT
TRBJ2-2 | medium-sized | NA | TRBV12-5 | CASGKKGGGTGELFF | TGTGCTAGTGGTAAGAAGGGGGGCGGAACCGGGGAGCTGTTTTTT
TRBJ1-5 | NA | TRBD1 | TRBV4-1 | CASSQGSGGNQPQHF | TGCGCCAGCAGCCAAGGTTCAGGGGGTAATCAGCCCCAGCATTTT
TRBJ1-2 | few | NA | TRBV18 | CASSPPGVNYGYTF | TGTGCCAGCTCACCCCCTGGTGTAAACTATGGCTACACCTTC
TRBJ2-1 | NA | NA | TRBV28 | CASSFFEGNEQFF | TGTGCCAGCAGTTTTTTTGAGGGCAATGAGCAGTTCTTC
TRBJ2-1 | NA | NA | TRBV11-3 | CASSPKGLGSSYNEQFF | TGTGCCAGCAGCCCCAAGGGTCTTGGCAGCTCCTACAATGAGCAGTTCTTC
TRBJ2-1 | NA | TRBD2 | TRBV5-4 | CASSYQGLVAYNEQFF | TGTGCCAGCAGCTATCAGGGACTAGTCGCCTACAATGAGCAGTTCTTC
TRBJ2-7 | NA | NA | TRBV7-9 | CASSSHLVGGHEQYF | TGTGCCAGCAGCTCACACCTAGTGGGTGGTCACGAGCAGTACTTC
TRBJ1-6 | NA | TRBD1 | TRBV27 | CASSRDSFFPLHF | TGTGCCAGCAGCCGGGACAGCTTTTTTCCCCTCCACTTT
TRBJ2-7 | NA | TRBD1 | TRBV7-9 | CASSLRGYEQYF | TGTGCCAGCAGCCTCAGGGGGTACGAGCAGTACTTC